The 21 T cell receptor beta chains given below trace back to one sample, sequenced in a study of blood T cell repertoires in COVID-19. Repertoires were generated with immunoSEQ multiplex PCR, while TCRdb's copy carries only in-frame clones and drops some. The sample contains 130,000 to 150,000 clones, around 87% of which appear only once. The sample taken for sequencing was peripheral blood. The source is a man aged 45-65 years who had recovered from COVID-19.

As DNA, the CDR3 is TGTGCCAGCACCGCGGGGTTAGGTGGCTACACCTTC. The encoded protein is CASTAGLGGYTF. The gene calls are TRBV6-5 and TRBJ1-2; D gene unclear. Germline V lookup: CDR1 MNHEY, CDR2 SVGAGI. The V gene lost 7 bases and the J gene lost 7 bases, with 13 bases spanning the gap. This CDR3 region has 12 residues.

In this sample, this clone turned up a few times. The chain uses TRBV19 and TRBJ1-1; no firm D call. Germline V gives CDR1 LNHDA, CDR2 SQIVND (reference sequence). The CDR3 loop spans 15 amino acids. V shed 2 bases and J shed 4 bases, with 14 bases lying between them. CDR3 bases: TGTGCCAGTAGTATATCCAGTAACCAGGCCACTGAAGCTTTCTTT. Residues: CASSISSNQATEAFF.

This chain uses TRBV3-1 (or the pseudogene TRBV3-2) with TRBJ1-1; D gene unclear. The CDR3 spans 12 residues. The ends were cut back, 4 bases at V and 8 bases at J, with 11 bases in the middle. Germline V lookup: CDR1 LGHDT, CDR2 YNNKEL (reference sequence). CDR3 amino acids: CASSPPGVEAFF. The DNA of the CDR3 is TGTGCCAGCAGCCCTCCGGGAGTCGAAGCTTTCTTT.

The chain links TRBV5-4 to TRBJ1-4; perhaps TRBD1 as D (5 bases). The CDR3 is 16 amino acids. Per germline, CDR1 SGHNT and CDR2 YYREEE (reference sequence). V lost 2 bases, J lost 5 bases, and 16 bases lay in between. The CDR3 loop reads CASSFISTGGNEKLFF. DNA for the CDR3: TGTGCCAGCAGCTTTATTAGTACAGGAGGGAATGAAAAACTGTTTTTT.

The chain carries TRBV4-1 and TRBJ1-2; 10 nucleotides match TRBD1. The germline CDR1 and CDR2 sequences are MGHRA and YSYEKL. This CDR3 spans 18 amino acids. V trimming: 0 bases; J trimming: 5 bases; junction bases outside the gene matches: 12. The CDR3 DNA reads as TGCGCCAGCAGCCAAGATAGGAGCGCAGACAGGGGGCGGTATGGCTACACCTTC. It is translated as CASSQDRSADRGRYGYTF.

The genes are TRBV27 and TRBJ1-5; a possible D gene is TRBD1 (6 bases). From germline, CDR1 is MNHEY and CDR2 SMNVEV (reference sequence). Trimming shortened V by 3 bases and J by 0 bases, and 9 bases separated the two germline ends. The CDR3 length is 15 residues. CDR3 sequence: CASSFTGYSNQPQHF. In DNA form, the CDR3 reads TGTGCCAGCAGTTTTACAGGGTATAGCAATCAGCCCCAGCATTTT.

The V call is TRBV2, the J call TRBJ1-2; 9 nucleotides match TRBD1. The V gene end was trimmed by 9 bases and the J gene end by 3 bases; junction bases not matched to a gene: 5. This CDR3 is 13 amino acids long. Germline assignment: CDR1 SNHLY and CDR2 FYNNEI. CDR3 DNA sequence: TGTGCCAGTCACAGGGGGCAACACTATGGCTACACCTTC. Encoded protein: CASHRGQHYGYTF.

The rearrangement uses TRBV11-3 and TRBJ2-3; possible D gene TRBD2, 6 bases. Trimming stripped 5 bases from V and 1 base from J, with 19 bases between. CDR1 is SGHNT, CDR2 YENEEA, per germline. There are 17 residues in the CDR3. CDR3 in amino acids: CASSPRGRDPGTDTQYF. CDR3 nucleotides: TGTGCCAGCAGCCCTAGAGGGCGGGACCCGGGCACAGATACGCAGTATTTT.

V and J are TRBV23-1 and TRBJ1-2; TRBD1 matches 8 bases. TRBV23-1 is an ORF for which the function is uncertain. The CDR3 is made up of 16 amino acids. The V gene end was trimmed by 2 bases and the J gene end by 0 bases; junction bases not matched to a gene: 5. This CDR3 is CASSQNRDRTNYGYTF. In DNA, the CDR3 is TGCGCCAGCAGTCAAAACCGGGACAGGACTAACTATGGCTACACCTTC.

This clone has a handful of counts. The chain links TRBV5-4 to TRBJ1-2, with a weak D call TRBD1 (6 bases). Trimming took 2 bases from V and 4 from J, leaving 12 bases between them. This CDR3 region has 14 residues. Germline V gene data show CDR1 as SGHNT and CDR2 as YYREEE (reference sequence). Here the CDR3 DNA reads TGTGCCAGCAGCTTTTTTGGGACACCCTATGGCTACACCTTC. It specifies CASSFFGTPYGYTF.

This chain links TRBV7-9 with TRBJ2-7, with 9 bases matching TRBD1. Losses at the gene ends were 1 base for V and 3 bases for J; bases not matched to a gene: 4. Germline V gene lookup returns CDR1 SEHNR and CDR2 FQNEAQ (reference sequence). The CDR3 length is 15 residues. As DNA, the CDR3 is TGTGCCAGCAGCTTAGAAGAGACAGGGGGCTACGAGCAGTACTTC. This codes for CASSLEETGGYEQYF.

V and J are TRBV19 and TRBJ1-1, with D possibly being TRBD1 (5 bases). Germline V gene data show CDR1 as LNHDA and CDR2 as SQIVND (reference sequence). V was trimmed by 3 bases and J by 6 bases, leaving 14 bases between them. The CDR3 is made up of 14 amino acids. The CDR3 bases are TGTGCCAGTAGTATTGGGGCAGCCAGCCCTGAAGCTTTCTTT. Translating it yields CASSIGAASPEAFF.

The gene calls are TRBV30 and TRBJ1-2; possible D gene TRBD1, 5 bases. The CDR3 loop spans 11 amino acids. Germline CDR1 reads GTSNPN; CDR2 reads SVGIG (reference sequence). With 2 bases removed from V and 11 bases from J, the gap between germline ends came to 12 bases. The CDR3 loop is CAWSNGEGYTF. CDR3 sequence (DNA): TGTGCCTGGAGTAACGGGGAGGGGTACACCTTC. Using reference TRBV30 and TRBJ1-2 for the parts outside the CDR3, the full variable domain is SQTIHQWPATLVQPVGSPLSLECTVEGTSNPNLYWYRQAAGRGLQLLFYSVGIGQISSEVPQNLSASRPQDRQFILSSKKLLLSDSGFYLCAWSNGEGYTFGSGTRLTVV.

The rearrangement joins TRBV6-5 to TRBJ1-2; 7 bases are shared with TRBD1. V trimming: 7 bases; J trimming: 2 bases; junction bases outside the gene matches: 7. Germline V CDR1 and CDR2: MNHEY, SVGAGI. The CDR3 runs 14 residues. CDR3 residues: CASTKGTANYGYTF. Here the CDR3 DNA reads TGTGCCAGCACAAAAGGGACAGCGAACTATGGCTACACCTTC.

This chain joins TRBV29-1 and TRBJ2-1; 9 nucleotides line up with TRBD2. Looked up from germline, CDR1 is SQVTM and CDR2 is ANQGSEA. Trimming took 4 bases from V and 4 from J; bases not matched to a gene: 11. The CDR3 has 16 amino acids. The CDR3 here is CSVVGGSGGLYNEQFF. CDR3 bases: TGCAGCGTTGTTGGTGGTAGCGGGGGCCTTTACAATGAGCAGTTCTTC.

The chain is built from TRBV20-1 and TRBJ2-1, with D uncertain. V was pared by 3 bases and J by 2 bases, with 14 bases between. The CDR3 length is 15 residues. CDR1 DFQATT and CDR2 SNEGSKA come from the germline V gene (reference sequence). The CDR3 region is CSASFHGGTYNEQFF. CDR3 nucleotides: TGCAGTGCTAGTTTCCATGGCGGTACCTACAATGAGCAGTTCTTC.

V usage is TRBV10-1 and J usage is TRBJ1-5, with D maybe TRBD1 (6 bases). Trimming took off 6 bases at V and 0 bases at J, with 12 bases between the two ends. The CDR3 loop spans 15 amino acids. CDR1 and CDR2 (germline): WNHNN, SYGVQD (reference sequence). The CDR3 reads CASRTGSNSNQPQHF. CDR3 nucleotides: TGCGCCAGCAGGACAGGATCTAATAGCAATCAGCCCCAGCATTTT.

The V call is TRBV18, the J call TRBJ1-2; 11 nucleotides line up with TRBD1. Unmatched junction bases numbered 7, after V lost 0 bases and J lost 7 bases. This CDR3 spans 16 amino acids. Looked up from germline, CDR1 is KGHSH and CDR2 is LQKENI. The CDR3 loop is CASSPPDRGRVGGYTF. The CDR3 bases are TGTGCCAGCTCACCACCGGACAGGGGGCGCGTAGGTGGCTACACCTTC. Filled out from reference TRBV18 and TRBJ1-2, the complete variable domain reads NAGVMQNPRHLVRRRGQEARLRCSPMKGHSHVYWYRQLPEEGLKFMVYLQKENIIDESGMPKERFSAEFPKEGPSILRIQQVVRGDSAAYFCASSPPDRGRVGGYTFGSGTRLTVV.

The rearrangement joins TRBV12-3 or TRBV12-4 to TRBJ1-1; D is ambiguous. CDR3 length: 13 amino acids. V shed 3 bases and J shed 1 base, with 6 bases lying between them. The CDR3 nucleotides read TGTGCCAGCAGTTTTATGCGGAACACTGAAGCTTTCTTT. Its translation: CASSFMRNTEAFF.

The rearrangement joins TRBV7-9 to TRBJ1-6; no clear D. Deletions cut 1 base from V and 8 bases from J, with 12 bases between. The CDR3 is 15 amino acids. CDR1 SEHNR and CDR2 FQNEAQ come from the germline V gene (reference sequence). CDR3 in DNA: TGTGCCAGCAGCTTAGGAGGACTTTCTCATTCACCCCTCCACTTT. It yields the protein CASSLGGLSHSPLHF.

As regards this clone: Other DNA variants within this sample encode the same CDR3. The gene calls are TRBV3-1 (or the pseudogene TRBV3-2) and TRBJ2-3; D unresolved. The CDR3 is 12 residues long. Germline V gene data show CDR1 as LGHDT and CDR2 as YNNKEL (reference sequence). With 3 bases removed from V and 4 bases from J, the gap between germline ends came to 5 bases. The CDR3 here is CASSQLADTQYF. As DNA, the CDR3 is TGTGCCAGCAGCCAGTTAGCAGATACGCAGTATTTT.